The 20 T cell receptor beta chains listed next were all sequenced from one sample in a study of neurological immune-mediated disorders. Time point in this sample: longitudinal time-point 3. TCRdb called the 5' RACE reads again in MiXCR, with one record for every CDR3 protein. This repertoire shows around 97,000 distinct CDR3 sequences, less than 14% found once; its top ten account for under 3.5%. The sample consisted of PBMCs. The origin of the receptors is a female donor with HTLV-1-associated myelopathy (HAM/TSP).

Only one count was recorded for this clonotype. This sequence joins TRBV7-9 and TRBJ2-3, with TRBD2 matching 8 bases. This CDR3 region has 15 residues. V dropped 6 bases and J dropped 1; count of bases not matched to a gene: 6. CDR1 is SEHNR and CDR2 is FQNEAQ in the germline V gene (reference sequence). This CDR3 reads CASSSSAGGTDTQYF. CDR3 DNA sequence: TGTGCCAGCAGTTCATCAGCGGGAGGCACAGATACGCAGTATTTT.

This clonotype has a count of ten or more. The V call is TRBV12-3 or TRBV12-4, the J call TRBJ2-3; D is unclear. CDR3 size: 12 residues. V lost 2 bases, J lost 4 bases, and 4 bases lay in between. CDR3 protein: CASSLHPDTQYF. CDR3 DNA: TGTGCCAGCAGTTTACATCCAGATACGCAGTATTTT.

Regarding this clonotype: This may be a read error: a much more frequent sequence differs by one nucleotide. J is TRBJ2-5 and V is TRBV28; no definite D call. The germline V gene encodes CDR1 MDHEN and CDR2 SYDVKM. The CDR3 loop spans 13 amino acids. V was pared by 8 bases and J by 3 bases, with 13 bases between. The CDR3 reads CASVGSLKETQYF. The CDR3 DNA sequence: TGTGCCAGCGTTGGGTCATTAAAAGAGACCCAGTACTTC. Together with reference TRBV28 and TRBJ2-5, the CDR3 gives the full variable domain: DVKVTQSSRYLVKRTGEKVFLECVQDMDHENMFWYRQDPGLGLRLIYFSYDVKMKEKGDIPEGYSVSREKKERFSLILESASTNQTSMYLCASVGSLKETQYFGPGTRLLVL.

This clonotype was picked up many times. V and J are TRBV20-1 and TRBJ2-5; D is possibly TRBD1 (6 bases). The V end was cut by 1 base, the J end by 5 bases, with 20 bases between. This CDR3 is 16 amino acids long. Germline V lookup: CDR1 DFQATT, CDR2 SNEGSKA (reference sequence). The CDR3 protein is CSARAVQGNFLETQYF. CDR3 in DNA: TGCAGTGCTAGAGCAGTACAGGGTAACTTTTTGGAGACCCAGTACTTC.

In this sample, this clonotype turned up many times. The CDR3 DNA follows: TGTGCCAGCGGCATACAGGCAACTAATGAAAAACTGTTTTTT. It codes for CASGIQATNEKLFF. The chain is built from TRBV12-3 or TRBV12-4 and TRBJ1-4; a possible D gene is TRBD1 (5 bases). Trimming left V 8 bases short and J 0 bases short, with 10 bases between. This CDR3 has 14 residues.

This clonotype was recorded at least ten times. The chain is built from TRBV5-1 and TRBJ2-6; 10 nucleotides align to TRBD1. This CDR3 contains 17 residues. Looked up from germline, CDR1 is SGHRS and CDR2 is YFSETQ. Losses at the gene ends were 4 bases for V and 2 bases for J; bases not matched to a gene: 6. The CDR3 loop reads CASSNAGTGAGANVLTF. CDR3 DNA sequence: TGCGCCAGCAGCAACGCCGGGACAGGGGCTGGGGCCAACGTCCTGACTTTC.

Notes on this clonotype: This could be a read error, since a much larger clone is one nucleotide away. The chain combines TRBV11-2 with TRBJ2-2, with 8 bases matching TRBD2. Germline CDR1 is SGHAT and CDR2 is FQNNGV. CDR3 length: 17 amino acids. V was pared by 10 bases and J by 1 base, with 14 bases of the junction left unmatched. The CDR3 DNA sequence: TGTGCCAACAGGGCGGGGGGTGTACATCGGAACACCGGGGAGCTGTTTTTT. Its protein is CANRAGGVHRNTGELFF. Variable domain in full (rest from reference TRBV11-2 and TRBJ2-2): EAGVAQSPRYKIIEKRQSVAFWCNPISGHATLYWYQQILGQGPKLLIQFQNNGVVDDSQLPKDRFSAERLKGVDSTLKIQPAKLEDSAVYLCANRAGGVHRNTGELFFGEGSRLTVL.

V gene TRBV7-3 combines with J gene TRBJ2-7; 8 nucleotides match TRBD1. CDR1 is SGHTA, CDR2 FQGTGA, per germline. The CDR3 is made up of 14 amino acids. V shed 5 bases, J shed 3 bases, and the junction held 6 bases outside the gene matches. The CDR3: CASSPSGQGYEQYF. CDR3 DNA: TGTGCCAGCAGCCCTTCCGGACAGGGCTACGAGCAGTACTTC.

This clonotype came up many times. CDR3 nucleotide sequence: TGTGCCAGCAGTGAACTAGCGGGGGGGTCAGATACGCAGTATTTT. Encoded protein: CASSELAGGSDTQYF. The genes are TRBV2 and TRBJ2-3; 12 positions match TRBD2. CDR1 is SNHLY and CDR2 is FYNNEI in the germline V gene. This CDR3 is 15 amino acids long. The J segment lost 4 bases and the V segment lost 2 bases, leaving 1 base of the junction unmatched. The variable domain in full, completed from reference TRBV2 and TRBJ2-3, reads EPEVTQTPSHQVTQMGQEVILRCVPISNHLYFYWYRQILGQKVEFLVSFYNNEISEKSEIFDDQFSVERPDGSNFTLKIRSTKLEDSAMYFCASSELAGGSDTQYFGPGTRLTVL.

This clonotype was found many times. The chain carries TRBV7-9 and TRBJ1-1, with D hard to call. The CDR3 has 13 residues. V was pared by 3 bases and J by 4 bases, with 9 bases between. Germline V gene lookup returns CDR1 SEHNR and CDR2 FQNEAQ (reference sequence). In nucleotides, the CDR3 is TGTGCCAGCAGCTTGGAAGTGCGCACTGAAGCTTTCTTT. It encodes CASSLEVRTEAFF.

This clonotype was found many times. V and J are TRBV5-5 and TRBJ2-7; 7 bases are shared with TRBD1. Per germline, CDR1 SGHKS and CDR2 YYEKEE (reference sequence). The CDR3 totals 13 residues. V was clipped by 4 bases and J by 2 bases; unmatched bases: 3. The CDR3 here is CASSIGQAYEQYF. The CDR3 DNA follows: TGTGCCAGCAGCATCGGACAGGCCTACGAGCAGTACTTC.

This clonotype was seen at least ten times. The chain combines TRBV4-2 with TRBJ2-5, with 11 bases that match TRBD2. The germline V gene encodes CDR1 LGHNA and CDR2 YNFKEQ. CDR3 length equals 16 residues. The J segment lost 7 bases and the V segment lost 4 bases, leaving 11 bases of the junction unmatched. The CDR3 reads CASSPGTSGDLGTQYF. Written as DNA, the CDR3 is TGTGCCAGCAGCCCCGGGACTAGCGGAGATTTGGGGACCCAGTACTTC.

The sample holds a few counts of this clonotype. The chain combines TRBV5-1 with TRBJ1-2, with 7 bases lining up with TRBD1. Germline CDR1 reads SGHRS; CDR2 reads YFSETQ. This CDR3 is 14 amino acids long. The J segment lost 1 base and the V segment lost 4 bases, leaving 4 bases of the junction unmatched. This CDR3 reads CASSTRQGNYGYTF. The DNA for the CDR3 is TGCGCCAGCAGCACCAGACAGGGTAACTATGGCTACACCTTC.

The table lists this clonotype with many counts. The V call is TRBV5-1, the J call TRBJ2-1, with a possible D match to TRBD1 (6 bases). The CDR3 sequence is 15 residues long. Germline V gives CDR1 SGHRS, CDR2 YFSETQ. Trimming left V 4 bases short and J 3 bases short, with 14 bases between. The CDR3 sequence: CASSPGQSSYNEQFF. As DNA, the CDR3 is TGCGCCAGCAGCCCCGGACAGTCTAGCTACAATGAGCAGTTCTTC.

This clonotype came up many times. The CDR3 region is CASYSGLYNEQFF. Written as DNA, the CDR3 is TGTGCCAGCTATTCCGGGTTATACAATGAGCAGTTCTTC. This chain links TRBV12-3 or TRBV12-4 with TRBJ2-1; no clear D. The V end was cut by 8 bases, the J end by 4 bases, with 12 bases between. The CDR3 is made up of 13 amino acids.

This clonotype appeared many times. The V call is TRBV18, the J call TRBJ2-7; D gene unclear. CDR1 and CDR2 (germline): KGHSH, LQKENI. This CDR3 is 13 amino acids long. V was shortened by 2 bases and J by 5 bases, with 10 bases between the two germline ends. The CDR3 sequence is CASSPAAVHEQYF. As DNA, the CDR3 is TGTGCCAGCTCACCAGCGGCTGTACACGAGCAGTACTTC.

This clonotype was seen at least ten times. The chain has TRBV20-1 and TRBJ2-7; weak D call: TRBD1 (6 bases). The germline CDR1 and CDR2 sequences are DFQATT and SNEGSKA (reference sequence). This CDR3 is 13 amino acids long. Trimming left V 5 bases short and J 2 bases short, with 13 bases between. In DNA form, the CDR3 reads TGCAGTGCTTCTTGGGGGCGGACCTACGAGCAGTACTTC. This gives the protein CSASWGRTYEQYF.

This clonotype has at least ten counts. The CDR3: CATKSLGGAGTDTQYF. In DNA form, the CDR3 reads TGTGCCACCAAGAGTTTGGGGGGCGCAGGCACAGATACGCAGTATTTT. This chain connects TRBV10-3 to TRBJ2-3, with D perhaps TRBD1 or TRBD2 (6 bases each). The length of the CDR3 is 16 residues. Germline V gene sequence: CDR1 ENHRY, CDR2 SYGVKD. Trimming cost V 10 bases and J 1 base, with 21 bases left between them.

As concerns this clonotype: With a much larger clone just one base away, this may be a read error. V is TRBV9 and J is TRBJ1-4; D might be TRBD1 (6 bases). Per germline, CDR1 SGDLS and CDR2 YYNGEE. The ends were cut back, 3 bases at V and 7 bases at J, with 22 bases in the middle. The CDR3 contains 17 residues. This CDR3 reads CASSERTVDPFSEKLFF. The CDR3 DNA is TGTGCCAGCAGCGAAAGGACAGTTGATCCGTTTAGTGAAAAACTGTTTTTT.

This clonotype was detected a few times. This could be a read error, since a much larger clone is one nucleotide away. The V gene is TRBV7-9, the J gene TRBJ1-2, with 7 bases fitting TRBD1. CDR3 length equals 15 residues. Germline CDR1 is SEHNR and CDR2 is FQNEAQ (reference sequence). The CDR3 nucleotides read TGTGCCAGCAGTCCAACCGGGACAGCCGCCTATGGCTACATCTTC. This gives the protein CASSPTGTAAYGYIF.